The sequence of this TCR beta chain was determined in a study of cytomegalovirus exposure and HLA in healthy donors. V lost 6 bases, J lost 4 bases, and 15 bases stayed unmatched. The CDR3 extends over 17 amino acids. The germline V gene encodes CDR1 MDHEN and CDR2 SYDVKM. Findings and limits, study-wide: Confirmation in vitro established that three CMV-associated chains were specific for CMV antigens. Association of a missense DCLRE1C variant with TCR beta V- and J-gene trimming was reported in a later analysis.

PCR used 60 Vbeta primers and 13 Jbeta primers. Produced via immunoSEQ multiplex PCR; TCRdb's table is partial and in-frame only. The top ten clones hold 16% of a sample with some 88,000 clones, approximately 71% of them seen once. This clone was found a few times. Its specificity is unknown. The TCR sequence derives from a woman younger than 35 in good health and CMV-seropositive. The sequencing input was PBMCs. The J gene is TRBJ2-7, the V gene TRBV28, with 10 bases lining up with TRBD1. Here the CDR3 DNA reads TGTGCCAGCAGCCGCCTTTCTTACCGGACAGGGGGATACGAGCAGTACTTC. Translated, it gives CASSRLSYRTGGYEQYF.